A single sample is the source of the 15 T cell receptor beta chains below, sequenced in a study of OX40 agonist ivuxolimab in advanced cancers. Produced via immunoSEQ multiplex PCR; TCRdb's table is partial and in-frame only. The repertoire consists of about 73,000 clones, with approximately 79% occurring once and the leading ten covering 2% to 2.5%. This specimen was CD4+ or CD8+ T cells sorted from blood, taken in a trial of the OX40 agonist ivuxolimab. These receptors all come from an adult with an advanced solid tumor such as melanoma, head and neck, liver or kidney cancer.

The rearrangement links TRBV5-4 to TRBJ1-4; TRBD1 matches 7 bases. The trim removed 4 bases at V and 7 bases at J, leaving 4 bases unmatched. CDR3 length: 13 residues. Germline V gene data show CDR1 as SGHNT and CDR2 as YYREEE (reference sequence). In DNA form, the CDR3 reads TGTGCCAGCAGCGGCAGGGGGACTGAAAAACTGTTTTTT. Its translation is CASSGRGTEKLFF.

The chain carries TRBV5-4 and TRBJ2-5; 11 positions match TRBD2. This CDR3 has 15 amino acids. In germline, CDR1 is SGHNT, CDR2 YYREEE (reference sequence). The junction had 8 bases not matched to a gene; V was cut back by 4 bases and J by 6 bases. CDR3 sequence (DNA): TGTGCCAGCAGCGTGGATAGCGGGGGGGCCCAGACCCAGTACTTC. This sequence encodes CASSVDSGGAQTQYF.

The gene calls are TRBV5-1 and TRBJ1-1; maybe TRBD1 (6 bases). CDR1 is SGHRS and CDR2 is YFSETQ in the germline V gene. V gave up 2 bases and J gave up 7 bases, with 18 bases separating them. This CDR3 is built from 15 residues. As DNA, the CDR3 is TGCGCCAGCAGCTTCGGGGGCCCTCCCTCAATTGAAGCTTTCTTT. The encoded protein is CASSFGGPPSIEAFF.

This rearrangement joins TRBV6-5 to TRBJ1-4; a possible D gene is TRBD1 (5 bases). The CDR3 spans 14 residues. Germline V gene data show CDR1 as MNHEY and CDR2 as SVGAGI. V gave up 6 bases and J gave up 5 bases, with 13 bases separating them. CDR3 loop: CASSTRDFNEKLFF. The CDR3 region has the DNA TGTGCCAGCAGCACTAGGGACTTCAATGAAAAACTGTTTTTT.

The rearrangement joins TRBV7-6 to TRBJ2-7; TRBD2 matches at 7 bases. Germline CDR1 SGHVS, CDR2 FNYEAQ. With 3 bases clipped from V and 2 bases from J, the junction kept 7 bases outside the gene matches. The CDR3 length is 15 residues. CDR3 nucleotide sequence: TGTGCCAGCAGCTTCTTAATCGGGGGGACCTACGAGCAGTACTTC. As protein: CASSFLIGGTYEQYF.

V and J are TRBV7-6 and TRBJ1-3, with a tentative D call TRBD1 (5 bases). Per germline, CDR1 SGHVS and CDR2 FNYEAQ. Trimming took off 8 bases at V and 0 bases at J, with 11 bases between the two ends. This CDR3 has 14 amino acids. The CDR3: CASGGLDSGNTIYF. CDR3 bases: TGTGCCAGCGGGGGACTCGACTCTGGAAACACCATATATTTT.

CDR3 protein: CASKGGDTDTQYF. The CDR3 nucleotides are TGTGCCAGCAAAGGGGGGGACACAGATACGCAGTATTTT. The chain links TRBV9 to TRBJ2-3; TRBD2 is a possible D gene (7 bases). Germline V lookup: CDR1 SGDLS, CDR2 YYNGEE. V was shortened by 6 bases and J by 2 bases, with 10 bases between the two germline ends. The CDR3 totals 13 residues.

The rearrangement uses TRBV14 and TRBJ1-1; no firm D call. V was trimmed by 3 bases and J by 1 base, leaving 12 bases between them. Germline-derived CDR1 and CDR2 are SGHDN and FVKESK. The CDR3 runs 15 residues. The DNA of the CDR3 is TGTGCCAGCAGCCAGAAGAATATAGGGAACACTGAAGCTTTCTTT. Its protein product is CASSQKNIGNTEAFF.

With regard to this clone: The CDR3 does not close with the conserved phenylalanine or tryptophan, likely indicating a read error. V is TRBV13 and J is TRBJ1-1; no clear D. CDR1 is PRHDT and CDR2 is FYEKMQ in the germline V gene (reference sequence). V lost 1 base and J 0 bases, leaving 9 bases between the germline ends. The CDR3 contains 15 residues. In nucleotides, the CDR3 is TGTGCCAGCAGCTTAGAAGCATCGGTGAACACTGAAGCTTTCCTT. This encodes CASSLEASVNTEAFL.

The chain couples TRBV5-1 to TRBJ1-2; possible D gene TRBD1, 5 bases. The germline gives CDR1 SGHRS, CDR2 YFSETQ. The CDR3 consists of 15 residues. Trimming left V 4 bases short and J 4 bases short, with 17 bases between. The CDR3 DNA reads TGCGCCAGCAGCACCCGGGGGGGGATACCCTATGGCTACACCTTC. Its translation is CASSTRGGIPYGYTF.

The rearrangement joins TRBV9 to TRBJ1-2; D ambiguous. Trimming cost V 0 bases and J 1 base, with 10 bases left between them. Germline lookup yields CDR1 SGDLS and CDR2 YYNGEE. The CDR3 length is 15 residues. CDR3 sequence: CASSVDSAFNYGYTF. For the CDR3, the DNA is TGTGCCAGCAGCGTAGACAGCGCATTTAACTATGGCTACACCTTC.

In DNA form, the CDR3 reads TGTGCCAGCACCCTTAGGGAGACATTTTCCCCCCTCCACTTT. Protein sequence: CASTLRETFSPLHF. This sequence joins TRBV28 and TRBJ1-6; D not certain. The CDR3 is made up of 14 amino acids. Germline assignment: CDR1 MDHEN and CDR2 SYDVKM. Trimming took 7 bases from V and 13 from J, leaving 20 bases between them.

By share, this clone counts as medium-sized. The chain couples TRBV7-2 to TRBJ1-5; D remains unclear. Germline V gives CDR1 SGHTA, CDR2 FQGNSA. The V end lost 1 base, the J end lost 6 bases, and 7 bases lay between the germline ends. The length of the CDR3 is 13 residues. CDR3 bases: TGTGCCAGCAGCTTAGGTCCTTCTCAGCCCCAGCATTTT. Translation gives CASSLGPSQPQHF.

The rearrangement uses TRBV19 and TRBJ1-2; 9 bases are a match to TRBD1. The CDR3 has 15 amino acids. Germline CDR1 and CDR2: LNHDA and SQIVND (reference sequence). J was trimmed by 2 bases and V by 5 bases; bases with no gene match: 6. The CDR3 DNA is TGTGCCAGTAGTTTACAGGGGGCAGGGAACTATGGCTACACCTTC. This encodes CASSLQGAGNYGYTF.

CDR3 in amino acids: CASTPGGQGYNEQFF. CDR3 nucleotide sequence: TGTGCCAGTACCCCGGGGGGACAGGGATACAATGAGCAGTTCTTC. The rearrangement joins TRBV19 to TRBJ2-1; TRBD1 matches 9 bases. This CDR3 contains 15 residues. V was clipped by 7 bases and J by 4 bases; unmatched bases: 8. Germline-derived CDR1 and CDR2 are LNHDA and SQIVND (reference sequence).